The 2 T cell receptor beta chains below were found in one sample sequenced in a study of regulatory T cells in long-lasting Graves disease (dated by TCRdb to about 2021). Preparation of the library involved multiplex PCR. Sequenced on an Illumina HiSeq 4000. To build TCR beta libraries, CDR3 regions were amplified by Arm-PCR using iRepertoire HTBI primers. TCRdb passed the public sequencing reads through fastp at Q25 and MiXCR, retaining productive beta sequences. Rows are unified per CDR3 protein, each entry keeping the most common DNA and genes. The sample has roughly 400,000 distinct CDR3 sequences on record, roughly 23% of them singletons. Of the sample, 14% falls within the top ten clones. The sample's time point, from its label and the paper: persistent/refractory GD, antithyroid drugs over 5 years with positive TRAb. For both TCR sequencing and RNA sequencing, RNA was extracted from PBMCs using TRIzol.

The starting material was peripheral blood mononuclear cells (PBMCs), obtained when the disease was refractory, from a patient treated with antithyroid drugs. These receptors were taken from a female donor with Graves disease.

This chain links TRBV2 with TRBJ2-1; 7 bases fit TRBD2. The CDR3 is 14 residues long. Trimming cost V 7 bases and J 5 bases; bases outside gene matches: 8. Germline CDR1 reads SNHLY; CDR2 reads FYNNEI. Here the CDR3 DNA reads TGTGCCAGCAAACCCCGGGACTATAACAATGAGCAGTTCTTC. Encoded protein: CASKPRDYNNEQFF.

This clonotype turned up a few times. This rearrangement joins TRBV20-1 to TRBJ2-5; 10 bases map to TRBD2. The germline CDR1 and CDR2 sequences are DFQATT and SNEGSKA (reference sequence). The CDR3 is 15 residues long. V dropped 4 bases and J dropped 5; count of bases not matched to a gene: 10. DNA of the CDR3: TGCAGTGCTATAAGGAGCGGGAGGGCCGAGGAGACCCAGTACTTC. This gives the protein CSAIRSGRAEETQYF.